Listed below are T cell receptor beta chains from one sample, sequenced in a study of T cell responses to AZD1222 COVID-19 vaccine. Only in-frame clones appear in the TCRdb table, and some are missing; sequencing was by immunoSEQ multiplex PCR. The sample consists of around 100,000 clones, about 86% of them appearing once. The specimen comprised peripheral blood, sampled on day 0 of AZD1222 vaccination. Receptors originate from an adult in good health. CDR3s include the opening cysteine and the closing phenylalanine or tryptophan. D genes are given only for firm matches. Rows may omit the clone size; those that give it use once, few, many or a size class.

CDR3 DNA: TGCGCCAGCAGCTTGGCACAGGGGTGGGAGACCCAGTACTTC
CDR3 protein: CASSLAQGWETQYF
V gene: TRBV5-1
J gene: TRBJ2-5
D gene: TRBD1
clone size: .

CDR3 DNA: TGTGCCAGCAGCCAGGGGAACCTAAGGGACTATGGCTACACCTTC
CDR3 protein: CASSQGNLRDYGYTF
V gene: TRBV3-1/TRBV3-2
J gene: TRBJ1-2
D gene: .
clone size: .

CDR3 DNA: TGTGCCAGCAGTGAAAAAGCCAGCGTCTTAAATCAGCCCCAGCATTTT
CDR3 protein: CASSEKASVLNQPQHF
V gene: TRBV2
J gene: TRBJ1-5
D gene: .
clone size: few

CDR3 DNA: TGTGCCACCAGCAGAGAGCGGTTCGGCTATGGCTACACCTTC
CDR3 protein: CATSRERFGYGYTF
V gene: TRBV15
J gene: TRBJ1-2
D gene: .
clone size: .

CDR3 DNA: TGTGCCAGCAGTGAATCTGGGCTGGGGACCCAGTACTTC
CDR3 protein: CASSESGLGTQYF
V gene: TRBV6-1
J gene: TRBJ2-5
D gene: .
clone size: few

CDR3 DNA: TGTGCCAGCGCGTCCGACTATAATGAAAAACTGTTTTTT
CDR3 protein: CASASDYNEKLFF
V gene: TRBV2
J gene: TRBJ1-4
D gene: .
clone size: .

CDR3 DNA: TGTGCCAGCAGCTTAGGCTGGGCCAGCACAGATACGCAGTATTTT
CDR3 protein: CASSLGWASTDTQYF
V gene: TRBV7-2
J gene: TRBJ2-3
D gene: .
clone size: .

CDR3 DNA: TGTGCCAGCAGCCAAGTAACCCGCGGAGGGGATGGCTACACCTTC
CDR3 protein: CASSQVTRGGDGYTF
V gene: TRBV4-2
J gene: TRBJ1-2
D gene: .
clone size: .

CDR3 DNA: TGTGCCAGTGCAGGGGCTAACGCCGGTGAAAAACTGTTTTTT
CDR3 protein: CASAGANAGEKLFF
V gene: TRBV19
J gene: TRBJ1-4
D gene: .
clone size: few

CDR3 DNA: TGCGCCAGCAGCACCCAGACAGAATTAGAGACCCAGTACTTC
CDR3 protein: CASSTQTELETQYF
V gene: TRBV5-1
J gene: TRBJ2-5
D gene: .
clone size: .

CDR3 DNA: TGTGCCAGCAGTCGACTAGCGGGGGTCTACAATGAGCAGTTCTTC
CDR3 protein: CASSRLAGVYNEQFF
V gene: TRBV6-5
J gene: TRBJ2-1
D gene: TRBD2
clone size: few

CDR3 DNA: TGTGCCAGCTCACCACCAGGGACAGGGGGCGCGAACACCGGGGAGCTGTTTTTT
CDR3 protein: CASSPPGTGGANTGELFF
V gene: TRBV18
J gene: TRBJ2-2
D gene: TRBD1
clone size: .

CDR3 DNA: TGTGCCAGCAGCTTAGACGGAGTAGCGGGAGTGTCAAATGAGCAGTTCTTC
CDR3 protein: CASSLDGVAGVSNEQFF
V gene: TRBV11-3
J gene: TRBJ2-1
D gene: TRBD2
clone size: .

CDR3 DNA: TGTGCCAGCAGCTCGACGGACAGATATAATTCACCCCTCCACTTT
CDR3 protein: CASSSTDRYNSPLHF
V gene: TRBV7-2
J gene: TRBJ1-6
D gene: .
clone size: .

CDR3 DNA: TGCGCCAGCAGCGTTGGGACCTATACCCCTGGCTACACCTTC
CDR3 protein: CASSVGTYTPGYTF
V gene: TRBV5-1
J gene: TRBJ1-2
D gene: .
clone size: few

CDR3 DNA: TGTGCCAGCAGTTCCCGGACTAGCGGGAGATGGCCGCCTAGTGAGGAGCAGTACTTC
CDR3 protein: CASSSRTSGRWPPSEEQYF
V gene: TRBV28
J gene: TRBJ2-7
D gene: TRBD2
clone size: .

CDR3 DNA: TGTGCCAGCACTTGGACAGGGTCCGGCTACACCTTC
CDR3 protein: CASTWTGSGYTF
V gene: TRBV2
J gene: TRBJ1-2
D gene: TRBD1
clone size: .

CDR3 DNA: TGTGCCAGTAGTATACTCGAGGGCAGGACTTACACCGGGGAGCTGTTTTTT
CDR3 protein: CASSILEGRTYTGELFF
V gene: TRBV19
J gene: TRBJ2-2
D gene: .
clone size: .

CDR3 DNA: TGTGCCAGCAGCTCGGGACTAGCGCGAGATCAGAACACCGGGGAGCTGTTTTTT
CDR3 protein: CASSSGLARDQNTGELFF
V gene: TRBV11-3
J gene: TRBJ2-2
D gene: TRBD2
clone size: .

CDR3 DNA: TGCGCCAGCAGCCCGGGACAAGTCGGGGGCACAGATACGCAGTATTTT
CDR3 protein: CASSPGQVGGTDTQYF
V gene: TRBV5-1
J gene: TRBJ2-3
D gene: .
clone size: once

CDR3 DNA: TGTGCCAGCAGTTCCCGGGGTGGGGCACTAGCCCCCGAGACCCAGTACTTC
CDR3 protein: CASSSRGGALAPETQYF
V gene: TRBV27
J gene: TRBJ2-5
D gene: .
clone size: .

CDR3 DNA: TGTGCCTGGAGTGAAGACTCCGGTAAGGAGCAGTACTTC
CDR3 protein: CAWSEDSGKEQYF
V gene: TRBV30
J gene: TRBJ2-7
D gene: .
clone size: .

CDR3 DNA: TGTGCCAGCAGCCCCGACACCTACACCGGGGAGCTGTTTTTT
CDR3 protein: CASSPDTYTGELFF
V gene: TRBV5-6
J gene: TRBJ2-2
D gene: .
clone size: .

CDR3 DNA: TGTGCCAGCCTAGGGGACAGGACTAGTAATTCACCCCTCCACTTT
CDR3 protein: CASLGDRTSNSPLHF
V gene: TRBV28
J gene: TRBJ1-6
D gene: TRBD1
clone size: .

CDR3 DNA: TGCGCCAGCAGCTTGGGAAATAGCAATCAGCCCCAGCATTTT
CDR3 protein: CASSLGNSNQPQHF
V gene: TRBV5-1
J gene: TRBJ1-5
D gene: .
clone size: .

CDR3 DNA: TGTGCCAGCAGGCGGGGACAGGGACCTAACTATGGCTACACCTTC
CDR3 protein: CASRRGQGPNYGYTF
V gene: TRBV6-5
J gene: TRBJ1-2
D gene: TRBD1
clone size: .

CDR3 DNA: TGTGCCGGGGGGGACAATAGCAATCAGCCCCAGCATTTT
CDR3 protein: CAGGDNSNQPQHF
V gene: TRBV6-5
J gene: TRBJ1-5
D gene: .
clone size: once

CDR3 DNA: TGTGCCACCAGCAGAGATGTAGGTGGTGAAAAACTGTTTTTT
CDR3 protein: CATSRDVGGEKLFF
V gene: TRBV15
J gene: TRBJ1-4
D gene: .
clone size: .

CDR3 DNA: TGTGCCAGCAGCTCCGACCGAACTTGGACACCGAACACCGGGGAGCTGTTTTTT
CDR3 protein: CASSSDRTWTPNTGELFF
V gene: TRBV7-9
J gene: TRBJ2-2
D gene: .
clone size: .

CDR3 DNA: TGTGCCAGCAGCTTAGGTCTCAGCTCCTACGAGCAGTACTTC
CDR3 protein: CASSLGLSSYEQYF
V gene: TRBV11-2
J gene: TRBJ2-7
D gene: .
clone size: .

CDR3 DNA: TGTGCCAGCAGCCCCCCCGAAGCCCATTACGAGCAGTACTTC
CDR3 protein: CASSPPEAHYEQYF
V gene: TRBV5-6
J gene: TRBJ2-7
D gene: .
clone size: .

CDR3 DNA: TGTGCCAGCAGCTTGGCCCCGGACAGGGCACGTGAAGCTTTCTTT
CDR3 protein: CASSLAPDRAREAFF
V gene: TRBV5-6
J gene: TRBJ1-1
D gene: TRBD1
clone size: once

CDR3 DNA: TGCGCCAGCAGCCAAGGTGGTGGTAGCGAAAGGGCCTACAATGAGCAGTTCTTC
CDR3 protein: CASSQGGGSERAYNEQFF
V gene: TRBV4-1
J gene: TRBJ2-1
D gene: .
clone size: .

CDR3 DNA: TGTGCCAGCATCCCCGGGGGCACCTACGAGCAGTACTTC
CDR3 protein: CASIPGGTYEQYF
V gene: TRBV6-2/TRBV6-3
J gene: TRBJ2-7
D gene: .
clone size: .

CDR3 DNA: TGTGCCAGCGCCCCCCCGTCAGAAACTAACAATGAGCAGTTCTTC
CDR3 protein: CASAPPSETNNEQFF
V gene: TRBV6-6
J gene: TRBJ2-1
D gene: .
clone size: .

CDR3 DNA: TGTGCCAGTAGCGCCTTTGCGGGACGGCCCTCCTACGAGCAGTACTTC
CDR3 protein: CASSAFAGRPSYEQYF
V gene: TRBV19
J gene: TRBJ2-7
D gene: .
clone size: .

CDR3 DNA: TGTGCCACCAGCAGAGACTTGGGGGGTAGCGGGGTCTACAATGAGCAGTTCTTC
CDR3 protein: CATSRDLGGSGVYNEQFF
V gene: TRBV15
J gene: TRBJ2-1
D gene: TRBD2
clone size: .

CDR3 DNA: TGTGCCAGCAGCGCTCAGCAGGGCGGGAACACTGAAGCTTTCTTT
CDR3 protein: CASSAQQGGNTEAFF
V gene: TRBV5-4
J gene: TRBJ1-1
D gene: .
clone size: .

CDR3 DNA: TGTGCCAGCCAACTTCGAGGGGAACAGCCCCAGCATTTT
CDR3 protein: CASQLRGEQPQHF
V gene: TRBV2
J gene: TRBJ1-5
D gene: .
clone size: .

CDR3 DNA: TGTGCCAGTAGTAGACAGGGGCCTTCCTACAATGAGCAGTTCTTC
CDR3 protein: CASSRQGPSYNEQFF
V gene: TRBV19
J gene: TRBJ2-1
D gene: TRBD1
clone size: .

CDR3 DNA: TGTGCCAGCAGTACCGGGGCCCGAAACACCATATATTTT
CDR3 protein: CASSTGARNTIYF
V gene: TRBV6-5
J gene: TRBJ1-3
D gene: .
clone size: .

CDR3 DNA: TGTGCCAGTAGTACGCGGGAGGGGGAGACCCAGTACTTC
CDR3 protein: CASSTREGETQYF
V gene: TRBV19
J gene: TRBJ2-5
D gene: TRBD2
clone size: .

CDR3 DNA: TGTGCCAGCAGTTACGCCTCGGGGGGCCGGGAGCAGTACTTC
CDR3 protein: CASSYASGGREQYF
V gene: TRBV28
J gene: TRBJ2-7
D gene: .
clone size: many

CDR3 DNA: TGTGCCAGCAGAAAAGGGGGGGGAGCAGACGAAAAACTGTTTTTT
CDR3 protein: CASRKGGGADEKLFF
V gene: TRBV28
J gene: TRBJ1-4
D gene: .
clone size: few

CDR3 DNA: TGTGCCAGCAGTTGGGACAGTGGCAATCAGCCCCAGCATTTT
CDR3 protein: CASSWDSGNQPQHF
V gene: TRBV27
J gene: TRBJ1-5
D gene: TRBD1
clone size: .

CDR3 DNA: TGTGCCAGCAGCTTTCGCCGGGACAGCTTCTACGAGCAGTACTTC
CDR3 protein: CASSFRRDSFYEQYF
V gene: TRBV7-2
J gene: TRBJ2-7
D gene: TRBD1
clone size: .

CDR3 DNA: TGTGCCAGCTCACCACCGGGACAACTCACCGGGGAGCTGTTTTTT
CDR3 protein: CASSPPGQLTGELFF
V gene: TRBV18
J gene: TRBJ2-2
D gene: .
clone size: .

CDR3 DNA: TGTGCCAGGGAAAGGGAGGCTAGCGGTTCATCTGGGACGCAGTATTTT
CDR3 protein: CAREREASGSSGTQYF
V gene: TRBV2
J gene: TRBJ2-3
D gene: TRBD2
clone size: .